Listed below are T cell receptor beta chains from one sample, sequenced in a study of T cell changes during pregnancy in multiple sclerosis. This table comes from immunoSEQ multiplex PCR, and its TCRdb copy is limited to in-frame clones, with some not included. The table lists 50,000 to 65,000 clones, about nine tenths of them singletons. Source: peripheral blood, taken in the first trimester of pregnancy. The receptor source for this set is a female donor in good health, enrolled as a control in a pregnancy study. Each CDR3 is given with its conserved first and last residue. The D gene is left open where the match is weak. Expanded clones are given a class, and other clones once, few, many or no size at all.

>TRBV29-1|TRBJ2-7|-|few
TGCAGCGTTTACAAAGGCGGCGAGCAGTACTTC
CSVYKGGEQYF
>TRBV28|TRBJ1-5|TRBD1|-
TGTGCCAGCAGCCCGGGGACAGAGCCCCAGCATTTT
CASSPGTEPQHF
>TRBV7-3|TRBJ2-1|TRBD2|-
TGTGCCAGCAGCTTAGCGCGGGGGGATGGGGATGAGCAGTTCTTC
CASSLARGDGDEQFF
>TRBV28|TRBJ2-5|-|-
TGTGCCAGCAGATACCCTCAGGGGAAACAAGAGACCCAGTACTTC
CASRYPQGKQETQYF
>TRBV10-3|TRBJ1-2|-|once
TGTGCCATCGCAGGGGCCAGTTATGGCTACACCTTC
CAIAGASYGYTF
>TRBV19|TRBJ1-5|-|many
TGTGCCAGTAGTACGGGACTTTATAGCAATCAGCCCCAGCATTTT
CASSTGLYSNQPQHF
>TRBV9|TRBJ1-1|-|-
TGTGCCAGCAGCGTAGTCCGGGGGGTGGGCACTGAAGCTTTCTTT
CASSVVRGVGTEAFF
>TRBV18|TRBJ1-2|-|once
TGTGCCAGCTCCCCCACCCGGGAGGAAGGCTACACCTTC
CASSPTREEGYTF
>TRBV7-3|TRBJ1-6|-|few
TGTGCCAGCAGCTTAACGGTCAGAGGGAATTCACCCCTCCACTTT
CASSLTVRGNSPLHF
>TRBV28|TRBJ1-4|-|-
TGTGCCAGCAGTACACGCACTGGAGCAACTAATGAAAAACTGTTTTTT
CASSTRTGATNEKLFF
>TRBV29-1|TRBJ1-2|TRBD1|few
TGCAGCGTTCAGGACAGGGGGCTTGGCTACACCTTC
CSVQDRGLGYTF
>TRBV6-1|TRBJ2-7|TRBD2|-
TGTGCCAGCAGTGAATGGACTAGCGCTTCCTACGAGCAGTACTTC
CASSEWTSASYEQYF
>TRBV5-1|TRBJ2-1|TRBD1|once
TGCGCCAGCAGCTTCAGCGGGACAGGGGTTGAGGAGCAGTTCTTC
CASSFSGTGVEEQFF
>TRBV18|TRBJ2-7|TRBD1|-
TGTGCCAGCTCAACCGGGACAGCTATCGAGCAGTACTTC
CASSTGTAIEQYF
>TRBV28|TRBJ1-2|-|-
TGTGCCAGCAGGGAGACAGTCTATGGCTACACCTTC
CASRETVYGYTF
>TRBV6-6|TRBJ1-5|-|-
TGTGCCAGCAGTTTCTATCGGGGGAATCAGCCCCAGCATTTT
CASSFYRGNQPQHF
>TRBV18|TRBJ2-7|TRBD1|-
TGTGCCAGCTCACCACTCGGGACAGGAGGCCTTAATTCCTACGAGCAGTACTTC
CASSPLGTGGLNSYEQYF
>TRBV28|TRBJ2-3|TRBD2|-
TGTGCCAGCATCACCCTTAGCGGGAGGGGCGGGGATACGCAGTATTTT
CASITLSGRGGDTQYF